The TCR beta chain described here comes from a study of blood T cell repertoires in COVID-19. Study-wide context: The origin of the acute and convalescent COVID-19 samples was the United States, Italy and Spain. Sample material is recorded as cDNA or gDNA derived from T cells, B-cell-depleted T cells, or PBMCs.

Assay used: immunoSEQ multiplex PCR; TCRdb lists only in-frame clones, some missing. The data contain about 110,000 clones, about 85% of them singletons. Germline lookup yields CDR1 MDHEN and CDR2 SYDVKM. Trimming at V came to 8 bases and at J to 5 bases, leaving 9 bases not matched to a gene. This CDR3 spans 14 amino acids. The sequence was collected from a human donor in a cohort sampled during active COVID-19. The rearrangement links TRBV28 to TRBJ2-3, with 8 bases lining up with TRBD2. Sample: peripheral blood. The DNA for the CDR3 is TGTGCCAGCTCGCGATCGGGGGGGCAAGATACGCAGTATTTT. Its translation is CASSRSGGQDTQYF. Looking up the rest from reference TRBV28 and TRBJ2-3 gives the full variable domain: DVKVTQSSRYLVKRTGEKVFLECVQDMDHENMFWYRQDPGLGLRLIYFSYDVKMKEKGDIPEGYSVSREKKERFSLILESASTNQTSMYLCASSRSGGQDTQYFGPGTRLTVL.